These T cell receptor beta chains were read from a single sample in a study of human T cells and chemical hapten exposure. TCRdb passed the RACE reads through MiXCR, listing each CDR3 protein once. The sample has about 85,000 distinct CDR3 sequences; about 9.9% are singletons. Sequencing was performed on whole blood, taken in connection with sensitization to the hapten diphenylcyclopropenone (DPC). Receptors were obtained from a man aged 18 to 35 with alopecia areata. Some clones in this sample may be carry-over from other donors' samples. The CDR3 runs from the conserved cysteine through the conserved F or W. Fields, in order: D gene, J gene, clone size, V gene, CDR3 DNA, CDR3 protein. D genes are given only for firm matches. Part of the rows lack a size; the others show once, few, many or a class for expanded clones.

NA TRBJ1-4 few TRBV29-1 TGCAGCGTTGAAGGAGGATCAGGGAAACTGTTTTTT CSVEGGSGKLFF
NA TRBJ1-2 NA TRBV4-3 TGCGCCAGCAGCCAAAGGGCTAACTATGGCTACACCTTC CASSQRANYGYTF
NA TRBJ2-1 NA TRBV12-3/TRBV12-4 TGTGCCAGCAGCTTAAGGGACTACAATGAGCAGTTCTTC CASSLRDYNEQFF
NA TRBJ2-1 few TRBV19 TGTGCCAGTAGTATCTCGCAGGGCCCATACAATGAGCAGTTCTTC CASSISQGPYNEQFF
TRBD2 TRBJ2-3 many TRBV6-2/TRBV6-3 TGTGCCAGCAGGCCCCCGGGAGGGCCCGGCACAGATACGCAGTATTTT CASRPPGGPGTDTQYF
TRBD2 TRBJ2-3 many TRBV6-2/TRBV6-3 TGTGCCAGCAGTTACGTAGCGGGGGGGCCGGGGAGCACAGATACGCAGTATTTT CASSYVAGGPGSTDTQYF
NA TRBJ1-1 many TRBV6-5 TGTGCCAGCAGTGACCGTCGGAATGAAGCTTTCTTT CASSDRRNEAFF
NA TRBJ2-1 NA TRBV6-4 TGTGCCAGCAGTGACTCCCCAGGGGCGGGTTACAATGAGCAGTTCTTC CASSDSPGAGYNEQFF
NA TRBJ1-3 few TRBV2 TGTGCCAGCAGTGAAGCGCCAGGGAGGTCCGGAAACACCATATATTTT CASSEAPGRSGNTIYF
NA TRBJ1-4 many TRBV7-2 TGTGCCAGCAGCTCCTCAGGGTGGGGTAATGAAAAACTGTTTTTT CASSSSGWGNEKLFF
NA TRBJ1-1 once TRBV9 TGTGCCAGCAGCCCCCATTTCTCAGGTGAAGCTTTCTTT CASSPHFSGEAFF
TRBD1 TRBJ1-1 NA TRBV6-5 TGTGCCAGCAGGCCAACAGGGGGCCCCGAAGCTTTCTTT CASRPTGGPEAFF
TRBD2 TRBJ2-3 few TRBV29-1 TGCAGCGTTGCGCGCGGGGGGGTGGCAGATACGCAGTATTTT CSVARGGVADTQYF
NA TRBJ2-1 NA TRBV11-2 TGTGCCAGCAGCTATACGGGACGGCGGAAAACTAATGAGCAGTTCTTC CASSYTGRRKTNEQFF
NA TRBJ2-4 many TRBV5-6 TGTGCCAGCAGCCTGAGGACTCCTCTAGCCAAAAACATTCAGTACTTC CASSLRTPLAKNIQYF
TRBD2 TRBJ2-5 NA TRBV12-3/TRBV12-4 TGTGCCAGCAGCCCGATCCTAGCGGGGGGCCGGGAGACCCAGTACTTC CASSPILAGGRETQYF
TRBD1 TRBJ2-4 NA TRBV28 TGTGCCAGCAGGACGGACAGGCGGCAAAACATTCAGTACTTC CASRTDRRQNIQYF
TRBD1 TRBJ1-4 few TRBV7-2 TGTGCCAGCCGTCCCGGGACAGGGGCGACTAATGAAAAACTGTTTTTT CASRPGTGATNEKLFF
NA TRBJ2-2 NA TRBV7-9 TGTGCCAGCAGCTTATCCTCCCGGTGGCTGTTTTTT CASSLSSRWLFF
NA TRBJ1-1 once TRBV12-3/TRBV12-4 TGTGCCAGCAGTTTGTTCGGGGTGGAGAACACTGAAGCTTTCTTT CASSLFGVENTEAFF
TRBD1 TRBJ1-6 NA TRBV7-3 TGTGCCAGCAGCAAAGACAGGGTTGATTCACCCCTCCACTTT CASSKDRVDSPLHF
NA TRBJ2-5 many TRBV11-1 TGTGCCAGCAGCTTAGGCACAGAAGAGACCCAGTACTTC CASSLGTEETQYF
NA TRBJ2-2 few TRBV3-1 TGTGCCAGCAGCCAAGGTGGGTGGACTACAGACGGGGAGCTGTTTTTT CASSQGGWTTDGELFF
NA TRBJ1-1 NA TRBV6-5 TGTGCCAGCAGTTTCGACATGAACACTGAAGCTTTCTTT CASSFDMNTEAFF
NA TRBJ1-2 few TRBV10-2 TGCGCCAGCAGTGAAAAGGCAGGGGTGACGGCGGGCTACACCTTC CASSEKAGVTAGYTF
TRBD1 TRBJ1-6 few TRBV4-3 TGCGCCAGCAGTCCGGGACAGGCGACTAATTCACCCCTCCACTTT CASSPGQATNSPLHF
NA TRBJ2-5 NA TRBV10-1 TGCGCCAGCAATCGGAGGGAGACCCAGTACTTC CASNRRETQYF
NA TRBJ1-4 NA TRBV2 TGTGCCAGCAGTGAACGTCGACCCCCCGAAAAACTGTTTTTT CASSERRPPEKLFF
TRBD1 TRBJ2-1 many TRBV20-1 TGCAGTGCCTCCCGGACAGGGGACAATGAGCAGTTCTTC CSASRTGDNEQFF
NA TRBJ2-3 few TRBV18 TGTGCCAGCTCACCGGTGGACCCCAGCACAGATACGCAGTATTTT CASSPVDPSTDTQYF
NA TRBJ2-2 NA TRBV9 TGTGCCAGCAGCGTAGTCGGCAGGGGTGGGATCGGGGAGCTGTTTTTT CASSVVGRGGIGELFF
NA TRBJ1-1 NA TRBV29-1 TGCAGCGTTGTTAGGGGAGACACTGAAGCTTTCTTT CSVVRGDTEAFF
NA TRBJ1-1 NA TRBV20-1 TGCAGTGCAAGGACTACCGGGACGGCAAAGGGCGGGGAAGCTTTCTTT CSARTTGTAKGGEAFF
NA TRBJ2-3 few TRBV3-1 TGTGCCAGCAGCCAAGATCGCACAGATACGCAGTATTTT CASSQDRTDTQYF
NA TRBJ2-5 NA TRBV6-2/TRBV6-3 TGTGCCAGCAGTAAAAGACAGCGGGTCCGAGAGACCCAGTACTTC CASSKRQRVRETQYF
NA TRBJ1-2 NA TRBV7-9 TGTGCCAGCAGCTTAGCGGGAGGACAGACCTATGGCTACACCTTC CASSLAGGQTYGYTF